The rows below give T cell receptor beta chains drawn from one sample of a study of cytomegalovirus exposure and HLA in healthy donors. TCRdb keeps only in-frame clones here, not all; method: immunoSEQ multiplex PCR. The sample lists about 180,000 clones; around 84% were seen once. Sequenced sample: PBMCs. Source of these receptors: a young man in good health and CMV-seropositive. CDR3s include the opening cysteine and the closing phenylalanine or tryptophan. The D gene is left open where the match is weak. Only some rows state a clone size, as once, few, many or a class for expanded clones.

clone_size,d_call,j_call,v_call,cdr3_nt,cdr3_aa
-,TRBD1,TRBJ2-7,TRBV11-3,TGTGCCAGCAGTGAAACAGGGGGCACGTACGAGCAGTACTTC,CASSETGGTYEQYF
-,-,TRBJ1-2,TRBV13,TGTGCCAGCAGCGTTTGGACACCCGTAAACTATGGCTACACCTTC,CASSVWTPVNYGYTF
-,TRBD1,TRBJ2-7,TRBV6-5,TGTGCCAGCAGCAGAACAGGGGAATGGTACGAGCAGTACTTC,CASSRTGEWYEQYF
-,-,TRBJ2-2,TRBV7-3,TGTGCCAGCAGCTCCTCGACCGGGGAGCTGTTTTTT,CASSSSTGELFF
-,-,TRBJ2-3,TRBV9,TGTGCCAGCAGCGTAGACCTTGATAGCCCGGATACGCAGTATTTT,CASSVDLDSPDTQYF
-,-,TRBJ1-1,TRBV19,TGTGCCACCAACTCGGGACAGAACACTGAAGCTTTCTTT,CATNSGQNTEAFF
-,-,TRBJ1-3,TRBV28,TGTGCCAGCAGTTCCCCCGGGGTCGGAAACACCATATATTTT,CASSSPGVGNTIYF
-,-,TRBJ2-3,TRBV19,TGTGCCAGTAGATTCCGGTCTGCTAGCACAGATACGCAGTATTTT,CASRFRSASTDTQYF
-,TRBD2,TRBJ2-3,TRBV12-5,TGTGCTAGTGGTTCAGGACTAGCGGAAAGCACAGATACGCAGTATTTT,CASGSGLAESTDTQYF
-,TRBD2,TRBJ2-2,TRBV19,TGTGCCAGTAGTACCTCGACTAGCGGGAGTTTTAACGCCGGGGAGCTGTTTTTT,CASSTSTSGSFNAGELFF
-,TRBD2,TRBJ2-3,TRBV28,TGTGCCAGCAGTCCGTTACGGGGGGGGAGCACAGATACGCAGTATTTT,CASSPLRGGSTDTQYF
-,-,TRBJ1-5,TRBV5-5,TGTGCCAGCAGCACCTCCGGGGGGAATCAGCCCCAGCATTTT,CASSTSGGNQPQHF
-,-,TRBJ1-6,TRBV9,TGTGCCAGCAGCACTCAGGGTTACTCACCCCTCCACTTT,CASSTQGYSPLHF
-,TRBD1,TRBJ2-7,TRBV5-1,TGCGCCAGCAGCTGGACAGGGGGGCACGAGCAGTACTTC,CASSWTGGHEQYF
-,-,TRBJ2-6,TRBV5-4,TGTGCCAGCAGTGGACTGATCGCCAACGTCCTGACTTTC,CASSGLIANVLTF
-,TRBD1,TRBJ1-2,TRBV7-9,TGTGCTAGCAGCTCCGACAGGGGTGGCTACACCTTC,CASSSDRGGYTF
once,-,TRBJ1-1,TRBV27,TGTGCCAGCAGTTTATCGTCGGGGTTGAACACTGAAGCTTTCTTT,CASSLSSGLNTEAFF
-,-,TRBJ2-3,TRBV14,TGTGCCAGCAGCCAAGATAGTCTCTCACTCACAGATACGCAGTATTTT,CASSQDSLSLTDTQYF
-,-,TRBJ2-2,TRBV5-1,TGCGCCAGCAGCCCGAGCGATACCGGGGAGCTGTTTTTT,CASSPSDTGELFF
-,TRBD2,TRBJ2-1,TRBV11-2,TGTGCCAGCAGCTCAGGACGGACTAGCGGGAGGGCCGGCAATGAGCAGTTCTTC,CASSSGRTSGRAGNEQFF
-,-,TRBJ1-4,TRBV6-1,TGTGCCAGCAGACGTACTCCTAATGAAAAACTGTTTTTT,CASRRTPNEKLFF
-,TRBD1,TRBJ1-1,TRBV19,TGTGCCAGTAGTGGGACAGTGAACACTGAAGCTTTCTTT,CASSGTVNTEAFF
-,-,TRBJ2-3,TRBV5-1,TGCGCCAGCAGCTTGGAAAGGACAGCAGATACGCAGTATTTT,CASSLERTADTQYF
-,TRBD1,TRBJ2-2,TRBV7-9,TGTGCCAGCAGCCGGGACAGGGATACCGGGGAGCTGTTTTTT,CASSRDRDTGELFF
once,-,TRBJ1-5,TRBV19,TGTGCCAGTGCAGGGGATAGCAATCAGCCCCAGCATTTT,CASAGDSNQPQHF
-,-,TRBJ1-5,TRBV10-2,TGCGCCAGCAGTGCGGGTAGCAATCAGCCCCAGCATTTT,CASSAGSNQPQHF
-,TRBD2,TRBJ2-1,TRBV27,TGTGCCAGCAGTCCTGGGACTAACAATGAGCAGTTCTTC,CASSPGTNNEQFF
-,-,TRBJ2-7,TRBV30,TGTGCCTGGAGTGTAACGAGGCTTCAATACTTC,CAWSVTRLQYF
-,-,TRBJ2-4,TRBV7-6,TGTGCCAGCACCCGGAGCAGGGTTGGCAAAAACATTCAGTACTTC,CASTRSRVGKNIQYF